The 22 T cell receptor beta chains given below trace back to one sample, sequenced in a study of T-cell memory formation after mild COVID-19. TCRdb reanalysed the 5' RACE reads using MiXCR and keeps one entry per CDR3 protein. The sample records about 260,000 distinct CDR3 sequences, approximately 15% being singletons. Sequencing input: PBMCs or a T cell subset sorted from them (not recorded which). These receptors all stem from a young man who had mild COVID-19 (a few samples of this study predate the infection). Cell type and time point are not known.

CDR3 region: CAISLLESSYNEQFF. The DNA of the CDR3 is TGTGCCATCAGCCTCCTCGAGAGCTCCTACAATGAGCAGTTCTTC. This chain joins TRBV10-3 and TRBJ2-1; D unclear. Trimming left V 6 bases short and J 0 bases short, with 12 bases between. CDR1 and CDR2 (germline): ENHRY, SYGVKD. The CDR3 has 15 amino acids.

This rearrangement joins TRBV7-2 to TRBJ1-1, with D perhaps TRBD1 (5 bases). The CDR3 covers 14 residues. Per the germline V gene, CDR1 is SGHTA and CDR2 is FQGNSA. Trimming stripped 4 bases from V and 2 bases from J, with 11 bases between. CDR3 nucleotides: TGTGCCAGCAGCTGGGGACGGAGCAACACTGAAGCTTTCTTT. This encodes CASSWGRSNTEAFF.

In its sample, this clonotype was seen a few times. The chain has TRBV27 and TRBJ2-2; 9 positions match TRBD2. In germline, CDR1 is MNHEY, CDR2 SMNVEV (reference sequence). The CDR3 length is 15 residues. Germline trimming cut 6 bases from V and 1 base from J; bases unmatched to any gene: 3. The CDR3 DNA reads as TGTGCCAGCAGATTAGCGGGGGTGAACACCGGGGAGCTGTTTTTT. Translation gives CASRLAGVNTGELFF.

A few counts support this clonotype. The genes are TRBV12-3 or TRBV12-4 and TRBJ2-1, with D possibly TRBD2 on 6 matching bases. V shed 3 bases and J shed 8 bases, with 17 bases lying between them. The CDR3 spans 15 residues. Here the CDR3 reads CASSLSGTPGDEQFF. For the CDR3, the DNA is TGTGCCAGCAGTTTGTCCGGAACTCCGGGAGATGAGCAGTTCTTC.

This clonotype has a handful of counts. The chain combines TRBV9 with TRBJ2-3; 7 nucleotides align to TRBD1. CDR3 length: 14 residues. Germline values: CDR1 SGDLS, CDR2 YYNGEE. Trimming cost V 0 bases and J 8 bases; bases outside gene matches: 6. The CDR3 loop is CASSVEGGRGTQYF. The CDR3 nucleotides read TGTGCCAGCAGCGTAGAAGGGGGCCGTGGTACGCAGTATTTT.

The chain has TRBV2 and TRBJ2-6, with D unclear. V was pared by 2 bases and J by 2 bases, with 1 base between. This CDR3 spans 13 amino acids. The germline V gene has CDR1 SNHLY and CDR2 FYNNEI. CDR3 in DNA: TGTGCCAGCAGTGAACCTGGGGCCAACGTCCTGACTTTC. It yields the protein CASSEPGANVLTF.

The chain joins TRBV28 to TRBJ1-2; D is perhaps TRBD1 (6 bases). The germline V gene encodes CDR1 MDHEN and CDR2 SYDVKM. This CDR3 region has 14 residues. V was clipped by 10 bases and J by 2 bases, with 17 bases between them. The CDR3 sequence: CATKSPGDNYGYTF. Written as DNA, the CDR3 is TGTGCCACCAAATCACCAGGGGACAACTATGGCTACACCTTC.

This clonotype was detected ten times or more. The chain couples TRBV7-2 to TRBJ2-2, with 9 nucleotides matching TRBD2. Trimming removed 5 bases from V and 6 bases from J; junction bases left unmatched: 4. Per the germline V gene, CDR1 is SGHTA and CDR2 is FQGNSA. The CDR3 contains 14 residues. The CDR3 reads CASSAGLASGELFF. CDR3 nucleotide sequence: TGTGCCAGCAGCGCGGGACTAGCCTCCGGGGAGCTGTTTTTT.

This clonotype was observed a handful of times. The J gene is TRBJ2-1, the V gene TRBV30, with D perhaps TRBD2 (5 bases). V lost 3 bases and J lost 6, with 6 bases in between. CDR1 is GTSNPN, CDR2 SVGIG, per germline (reference sequence). CDR3 size: 11 residues. The CDR3 spells CAWRAGNEQFF. The CDR3 region has the DNA TGTGCCTGGAGGGCGGGCAATGAGCAGTTCTTC.

V gene TRBV20-1 combines with J gene TRBJ2-5; D perhaps matches TRBD1 (6 bases). From germline, CDR1 is DFQATT and CDR2 SNEGSKA (reference sequence). V dropped 5 bases and J dropped 1 base, with 11 bases sitting between them. This CDR3 is 13 amino acids long. The CDR3: CSAADRIQETQYF. DNA of the CDR3: TGCAGTGCTGCCGACAGGATCCAAGAGACCCAGTACTTC.

This clonotype occurred a few times. The V and J genes are TRBV5-1 and TRBJ1-2, with D possibly TRBD1 on 6 matching bases. The length of the CDR3 is 14 residues. Looked up from germline, CDR1 is SGHRS and CDR2 is YFSETQ. The V and J ends lost 2 bases and 6 bases respectively, with 14 bases between them. CDR3 loop: CASSLDPDSDGYTF. In nucleotides, the CDR3 is TGCGCCAGCAGCTTAGACCCGGACAGCGATGGCTACACCTTC.

The chain uses TRBV4-1 and TRBJ1-4; D gene ambiguous. Germline loops: CDR1 MGHRA, CDR2 YSYEKL. Trimming shortened V by 3 bases and J by 8 bases, and 7 bases separated the two germline ends. CDR3 length: 12 amino acids. In nucleotides, the CDR3 is TGCGCCAGCAGCCAGGGTAGCGAAAAACTGTTTTTT. This sequence encodes CASSQGSEKLFF.

The V gene is TRBV25-1, the J gene TRBJ1-5; 7 nucleotides match TRBD1. The germline V gene has CDR1 MGHDK and CDR2 SYGVNS. This CDR3 has 16 residues. The trim removed 2 bases at V and 6 bases at J, leaving 10 bases unmatched. The CDR3 sequence: CASSENPRQGGQPQHF. CDR3 sequence (DNA): TGTGCCAGCAGTGAAAACCCCCGACAGGGCGGTCAGCCCCAGCATTTT.

V and J are TRBV5-1 and TRBJ2-7; D may match TRBD1 or TRBD2 (5 bases each). The germline V gene encodes CDR1 SGHRS and CDR2 YFSETQ. The CDR3 is made up of 15 amino acids. V lost 3 bases and J 6 bases, leaving 19 bases between the germline ends. The CDR3 nucleotides read TGCGCCAGCAGCTACCGTCGGGGCGAATCAGGCGAGCAGTACTTC. Protein product: CASSYRRGESGEQYF.

This chain uses TRBV6-5 with TRBJ1-3, with 7 bases lining up with TRBD1. Germline CDR1 MNHEY, CDR2 SVGAGI. The CDR3 contains 19 residues. Trimming took 2 bases from V and 6 from J; bases not matched to a gene: 19. The CDR3, as DNA: TGTGCCAGCAGTTACGGGTCCCAGGGGGTACTATCTCCAGTAAACACCATATATTTT. As protein: CASSYGSQGVLSPVNTIYF.

This clonotype was detected a few times. V is TRBV29-1 and J is TRBJ2-3; 9 positions agree with TRBD2. The CDR3 is 14 amino acids. J gave up 5 bases and V 3 bases, and 6 bases lay outside the gene matches. Germline V gene lookup returns CDR1 SQVTM and CDR2 ANQGSEA. The CDR3, as DNA: TGCAGCGTTGATGGGGGTAGCGGGGGAGATACGCAGTATTTT. Protein product: CSVDGGSGGDTQYF.

V gene TRBV11-2 combines with J gene TRBJ2-3; TRBD2 matches at 9 bases. Losses at the gene ends were 5 bases for V and 6 bases for J; bases not matched to a gene: 12. The germline V gene encodes CDR1 SGHAT and CDR2 FQNNGV. The CDR3 contains 16 residues. The CDR3 loop is CASSPRTGTSMDTQYF. The CDR3 region has the DNA TGTGCCAGCAGCCCCCGAACCGGGACTAGCATGGATACGCAGTATTTT.

This clonotype occurred a few times. V gene TRBV7-9 combines with J gene TRBJ1-2, with D unclear. This CDR3 has 12 residues. Trimming removed 8 bases from V and 4 bases from J, with 11 bases in between. Germline V lookup: CDR1 SEHNR, CDR2 FQNEAQ (reference sequence). CDR3 protein: CASGRDTYGYTF. The DNA of the CDR3 is TGTGCCAGCGGGCGGGATACCTATGGCTACACCTTC.

A few counts support this clonotype. This chain links TRBV7-8 with TRBJ2-4, with no clear D. The CDR3 is 15 amino acids. The germline CDR1 and CDR2 sequences are SGHVS and FQNEAQ. V gave up 5 bases and J gave up 8 bases, with 19 bases separating them. DNA of the CDR3: TGTGCCAGCAGCCGAACTGTCCAGATTGGGGACATTCAGTACTTC. Protein product: CASSRTVQIGDIQYF.

This clonotype was seen more than once but under ten times. The chain carries TRBV9 and TRBJ2-5; D tentatively reads TRBD1 or TRBD2 (5 bases each). CDR3 length: 13 amino acids. V lost 4 bases to trimming and J lost 5 bases, with 12 bases between them. Germline values: CDR1 SGDLS, CDR2 YYNGEE. CDR3 in DNA: TGTGCCAGCAGCCCCGTCAGGGAGGAGACCCAGTACTTC. This encodes CASSPVREETQYF.

This rearrangement joins TRBV25-1 to TRBJ2-3; D uncertain. CDR3 length: 10 residues. CDR1 is MGHDK and CDR2 is SYGVNS in the germline V gene. The V gene lost 2 bases and the J gene lost 6 bases, with 0 bases spanning the gap. The CDR3 DNA sequence: TGTGCCAGCAGTGAAGATACGCAGTATTTT. As protein: CASSEDTQYF. Using reference TRBV25-1 and TRBJ2-3 for the parts outside the CDR3, the full variable domain is EADIYQTPRYLVIGTGKKITLECSQTMGHDKMYWYQQDPGMELHLIHYSYGVNSTEKGDLSSESTVSRIRTEHFPLTLESARPSHTSQYLCASSEDTQYFGPGTRLTVL.

This rearrangement joins TRBV4-1 to TRBJ1-1; D not certain. Germline CDR1 is MGHRA and CDR2 is YSYEKL. V was trimmed by 5 bases and J by 0 bases, leaving 10 bases between them. The CDR3 consists of 14 residues. CDR3 in DNA: TGCGCCAGCAGCAGGAAAATGGTGAACACTGAAGCTTTCTTT. It yields the protein CASSRKMVNTEAFF.